This T cell receptor (beta chain) was sequenced for a study of blood T cells in healthy people across ages. General study findings and limits: Since the PBMCs were unsorted, naive and antigen-experienced cells could not be conclusively compared. It was held that the diversity estimates obtained from one million T cells were underestimates. Per million T cells, the diversity of TCR beta decreased roughly linearly as age advanced. Aged donors had fewer naive CD4+ cells and lower diversity than long-lived donors.

This CDR3 comprises 13 residues. Germline V gene lookup returns CDR1 SGHTA and CDR2 FQGNSA. To note about this clonotype: Its specificity is not known. A read error may account for a junction end that differs from germline.

The authors ran a second PCR of about 6 to 11 cycles using a sample-barcoded 5' primer and a J-beta primer mix. TCRdb processed the 5' RACE reads anew with MiXCR; each CDR3 protein has one entry. The sample has hundreds of thousands of distinct CDR3 sequences; around two fifths are singletons. Sample: blood. This receptor was obtained from an older man in good health. The rearrangement uses TRBV7-2 and TRBJ2-1; no clear D. The CDR3 DNA follows: TGTGCCAGCAGCCGGAACTCCTACAATGGGCAGTTCTTC. Its protein product is CASSRNSYNGQFF.